One and the same sample provided the 17 T cell receptor beta chains below, sequenced in a study of regulatory T cells in long-lasting Graves disease. Indicated time point: newly diagnosed GD, antithyroid drugs for less than 3 months. RNA isolated from PBMCs was used to make the TCR library. Through Arm-PCR of CDR3 regions and iRepertoire HTBI primers, TCR beta libraries were built. One entry per CDR3 protein, called by TCRdb with MiXCR from the multiplex PCR reads. The sample records more than 300,000 distinct CDR3 sequences, around 15% being singletons. Sequenced here: peripheral blood mononuclear cells (PBMCs), sampled at new diagnosis, from a patient treated with antithyroid drugs. The source of these receptors is a female donor with Graves disease.

This clonotype was seen repeatedly, ten times or more. The chain couples TRBV10-2 to TRBJ1-5, with D uncertain. Germline V lookup: CDR1 WSHSY, CDR2 SAAADI. V was clipped by 3 bases and J by 1 base, with 7 bases between them. The CDR3 has 14 residues. The CDR3 here is CASSEGLSNQPQHF. CDR3 DNA sequence: TGCGCCAGCAGTGAAGGTCTGAGCAATCAGCCCCAGCATTTT.

The rearrangement joins TRBV7-2 to TRBJ1-3; TRBD1 matches 7 bases. The CDR3 contains 16 residues. CDR1 and CDR2 (germline): SGHTA, FQGNSA. V gave up 5 bases and J gave up 4 bases; unmatched junction bases: 11. CDR3 loop: CASSRREDRKGNTIYF. In DNA form, the CDR3 reads TGTGCCAGCAGCCGTAGAGAGGACAGGAAAGGAAACACCATATATTTT.

This clonotype occurred a few times. V usage is TRBV19 and J usage is TRBJ1-4, with D unclear. The CDR3 has 15 amino acids. CDR1 LNHDA and CDR2 SQIVND come from the germline V gene (reference sequence). V was clipped by 7 bases and J by 0 bases, with 12 bases between them. CDR3: CASKPAEATNEKLFF. The CDR3 coding sequence is TGTGCCAGTAAACCAGCTGAAGCAACTAATGAAAAACTGTTTTTT. The entire variable domain, with the rest obtained from reference TRBV19 and TRBJ1-4, is as follows: DGGITQSPKYLFRKEGQNVTLSCEQNLNHDAMYWYRQDPGQGLRLIYYSQIVNDFQKGDIAEGYSVSREKKESFPLTVTSAQKNPTAFYLCASKPAEATNEKLFFGSGTQLSVL.

This clonotype was detected ten times or more. CDR3 amino acids: CASSLGTGGETQYF. As DNA, the CDR3 is TGTGCCAGCAGCCTAGGCACAGGGGGGGAGACCCAGTACTTC. The rearrangement uses TRBV7-9 and TRBJ2-5, with 8 bases lining up with TRBD1. Germline CDR1 SEHNR, CDR2 FQNEAQ (reference sequence). The junction had 7 bases not matched to a gene; V was cut back by 5 bases and J by 5 bases. The CDR3 covers 14 residues.

This clonotype was seen a handful of times. The CDR3 does not end in the conserved phenylalanine or tryptophan, so this is likely a read error. The chain has TRBV19 and TRBJ1-2; no clear D gene. Germline values: CDR1 LNHDA, CDR2 SQIVND (reference sequence). Trimming pared 6 bases from V and 3 bases from J, leaving 5 bases between. The length of the CDR3 is 11 residues. CDR3 DNA: TGTGCCAGTAGGACGTACTATGGCTACACCTCC. This codes for CASRTYYGYTS.

This clonotype was picked up many times. The CDR3 DNA is TGTGCCAGCAGCCGGCAACGACAGGGTTCGGCAGATACGCAGTATTTT. Translation gives CASSRQRQGSADTQYF. The chain employs TRBV7-9 and TRBJ2-3; 7 bases map to TRBD1. The J segment lost 4 bases and the V segment lost 5 bases, leaving 12 bases of the junction unmatched. The CDR3 covers 16 residues. The V gene's germline CDR1 is SEHNR and CDR2 FQNEAQ (reference sequence). The whole variable domain, filled in from reference TRBV7-9 and TRBJ2-3, reads DTGVSQNPRHKITKRGQNVTFRCDPISEHNRLYWYRQTLGQGPEFLTYFQNEAQLEKSRLLSDRFSAERPKGSFSTLEIQRTEQGDSAMYLCASSRQRQGSADTQYFGPGTRLTVL.

This clonotype was picked up many times. This chain joins TRBV30 and TRBJ1-3; D remains unclear. V gave up 1 base and J gave up 4 bases, with 5 bases separating them. Germline loops: CDR1 GTSNPN, CDR2 SVGIG (reference sequence). The CDR3 length is 12 residues. The CDR3 DNA reads as TGTGCCTGGAGTGGCGAAGGAAACACCATATATTTT. This codes for CAWSGEGNTIYF.

This clonotype was detected many times. The chain uses TRBV29-1 and TRBJ1-1; D perhaps matches TRBD1 (5 bases). This CDR3 spans 18 amino acids. Germline V CDR1 and CDR2: SQVTM, ANQGSEA. V was clipped by 4 bases and J by 4 bases, with 28 bases between them. CDR3 DNA sequence: TGCAGCGTTGGAGTAGCACCCCCTTTTGGGGGGGTAGTCACTGAAGCTTTCTTT. The encoded protein is CSVGVAPPFGGVVTEAFF.

This clonotype was seen ten or more times. The chain is built from TRBV11-2 and TRBJ2-4; 7 positions match TRBD1. Per the germline V gene, CDR1 is SGHAT and CDR2 is FQNNGV. The CDR3 runs to 21 residues. V was pared by 3 bases and J by 3 bases, with 23 bases of the junction left unmatched. The chain's CDR3 is CASSLHPVSRRQGLGKNIQYF. The CDR3 DNA sequence: TGTGCCAGCAGCTTGCACCCGGTATCTAGAAGACAGGGCTTGGGCAAAAACATTCAGTACTTC.

As for this clonotype: A clone one base away is much larger, so this may be a read error. The V gene is TRBV5-1, the J gene TRBJ2-5; D call uncertain. The germline V gene encodes CDR1 SGHRS and CDR2 YFSETQ. This CDR3 has 15 amino acids. The CDR3 protein is CVSSLTGQAEETQYF. In DNA form, the CDR3 reads TGCGTCAGCAGCTTAACGGGCCAGGCCGAAGAGACCCAGTACTTC.

This clonotype was observed at least ten times. The chain carries TRBV6-1 and TRBJ2-1, with TRBD2 matching over 12 bases. The length of the CDR3 is 14 residues. Germline-derived CDR1 and CDR2 are MNHNS and SASEGT. Trimming took 5 bases from V and 7 from J; bases not matched to a gene: 3. The CDR3 sequence is CASSRGLAGNEQFF. The DNA of the CDR3 is TGTGCCAGCAGTCGCGGACTAGCGGGGAATGAGCAGTTCTTC.

This clonotype was counted ten times or more. The genes are TRBV7-2 and TRBJ2-3; either TRBD1 or TRBD2 may fit D (7 bases each). V lost 3 bases and J 0 bases, leaving 19 bases between the germline ends. Germline V CDR1 and CDR2: SGHTA, FQGNSA. CDR3 size: 18 residues. The CDR3 here is CASSFRQGGAGSTDTQYF. The CDR3 DNA sequence: TGTGCCAGCAGCTTCCGACAGGGAGGAGCGGGGAGCACAGATACGCAGTATTTT.

This clonotype was counted ten times or more. V usage is TRBV12-3 or TRBV12-4 and J usage is TRBJ1-2; perhaps TRBD1 as D (5 bases). The CDR3 is 15 residues long. Trimming pared 8 bases from V and 1 base from J, leaving 17 bases between. CDR3 in DNA: TGTGCCAGCCTTGGGCCCCATCAGGGTAACTATGGCTACACCTTC. It is translated as CASLGPHQGNYGYTF.

This clonotype was picked up many times. V and J are TRBV6-1 and TRBJ2-1; 8 nucleotides line up with TRBD2. V shed 5 bases and J 5 bases; nucleotides not matched to a gene: 14. CDR1 and CDR2 (germline): MNHNS, SASEGT. The CDR3 totals 17 residues. In DNA, the CDR3 is TGTGCCAGCAGTCTCACCGTAGCGGGACCGAGACACAATGAGCAGTTCTTC. This sequence encodes CASSLTVAGPRHNEQFF.

This clonotype was counted many times. The V and J genes are TRBV28 and TRBJ2-7; 12 nucleotides agree with TRBD2. The CDR3 has 16 amino acids. Germline V gives CDR1 MDHEN, CDR2 SYDVKM. V was pared by 4 bases and J by 5 bases, with 9 bases of the junction left unmatched. CDR3 sequence reads: CASSSASGRASDEQYF. The CDR3 coding sequence is TGTGCCAGCAGTTCCGCTAGCGGGAGGGCCTCGGACGAGCAGTACTTC.

As for this clonotype: A clone one base away is much larger, so this may be a read error. This chain links TRBV2 with TRBJ2-1, with D perhaps TRBD1 (5 bases). Trimming took off 4 bases at V and 9 bases at J, with 7 bases between the two ends. Germline CDR1 reads SNHLY; CDR2 reads FYNNEI. This CDR3 contains 11 residues. CDR3 residues: CASSGDSEQFF. In nucleotides, the CDR3 is TGTGCCAGCAGTGGTGACAGTGAGCAGTTCTTC.

The chain couples TRBV7-6 to TRBJ2-2, with D unresolved. Between the trimmed V and J ends, which lost 5 bases and 3 bases, there was a span of 16 bases. There are 16 residues in the CDR3. The germline gives CDR1 SGHVS, CDR2 FNYEAQ. The CDR3 is CASSPLSRVDTGELFF. CDR3 sequence (DNA): TGTGCCAGCAGCCCCCTAAGTAGGGTCGACACCGGGGAGCTGTTTTTT.